The 8 T cell receptor beta chains in this list originate from one sample, sequenced in a study of blood T cell repertoires in COVID-19. Clones were sequenced by immunoSEQ multiplex PCR, and TCRdb holds only the in-frame ones, with some missing. The sample holds roughly 250,000 clones; more than 70% are singletons and the top ten take roughly 9.4%. The specimen was peripheral blood. These receptors originate from a middle-aged man with active or convalescent COVID-19.

The J gene is TRBJ1-4, the V gene TRBV2, with 7 bases matching TRBD1. CDR1 and CDR2 from the germline V gene are SNHLY and FYNNEI. The CDR3 runs 14 residues. The V gene end was trimmed by 5 bases and the J gene end by 8 bases; junction bases not matched to a gene: 8. CDR3 nucleotides: TGTGCCAGCAGTAAACAGGGGACTGGCGAAAAACTGTTTTTT. Amino acid sequence: CASSKQGTGEKLFF.

This sequence joins TRBV19 and TRBJ1-5, with TRBD1 identical over 8 bases. Germline loops: CDR1 LNHDA, CDR2 SQIVND (reference sequence). This CDR3 spans 15 amino acids. Trimming removed 3 bases from V and 9 bases from J; junction bases left unmatched: 10. The CDR3 region is CASSIGTGREAPQHF. The CDR3 nucleotides read TGTGCCAGTAGTATTGGGACAGGCCGGGAAGCGCCCCAGCATTTT.

CDR3 amino acids: CASSLRTGWGEKLFF. CDR3 bases: TGTGCCAGCAGTTTGAGGACAGGGTGGGGCGAAAAACTGTTTTTT. V gene TRBV27 combines with J gene TRBJ1-4; TRBD1 matches at 8 bases. Per the germline V gene, CDR1 is MNHEY and CDR2 is SMNVEV (reference sequence). V dropped 3 bases and J dropped 8; count of bases not matched to a gene: 8. The CDR3 runs 15 residues.

V and J are TRBV5-1 and TRBJ2-7, with TRBD1 identical over 7 bases. CDR1 is SGHRS and CDR2 is YFSETQ in the germline V gene. CDR3 length equals 14 residues. V was pared by 7 bases and J by 0 bases, with 7 bases of the junction left unmatched. For the CDR3, the DNA is TGCGCCAGCCAGAGACAGGGAAACTCCTACGAGCAGTACTTC. This translates into CASQRQGNSYEQYF.

This clone was found a few times. J is TRBJ2-7 and V is TRBV5-1; D is unclear. V gave up 4 bases and J gave up 1 base, with 15 bases separating them. CDR3 size: 15 residues. CDR1 and CDR2 (germline): SGHRS, YFSETQ. This CDR3 reads CASSRTEMASYEQYF. The CDR3 DNA reads TGCGCCAGCAGCCGAACAGAGATGGCATCCTACGAGCAGTACTTC.

The V gene is TRBV24-1, the J gene TRBJ2-1, with 7 nucleotides matching TRBD1. Germline trimming cut 7 bases from V and 6 bases from J; bases unmatched to any gene: 14. Germline lookup yields CDR1 KGHDR and CDR2 SFDVKD. The CDR3 is 16 amino acids. The CDR3 region is CATSPGQANTLNEQFF. The DNA for the CDR3 is TGTGCCACCAGCCCAGGACAGGCGAATACTCTCAATGAGCAGTTCTTC.

The rearrangement joins TRBV24-1 to TRBJ1-2; maybe TRBD1 (5 bases). Germline assignment: CDR1 KGHDR and CDR2 SFDVKD. The CDR3 runs to 12 residues. The V end was cut by 4 bases, the J end by 3 bases, with 5 bases between. For the CDR3, the DNA is TGTGCCACCAGTGAGACAGACTATGGCTACACCTTC. Encoded protein: CATSETDYGYTF.

The genes are TRBV24-1 and TRBJ1-4, with 12 positions matching TRBD1. Germline V gene data show CDR1 as KGHDR and CDR2 as SFDVKD. This CDR3 is 17 amino acids long. V shed 9 bases and J 2 bases; nucleotides not matched to a gene: 9. The CDR3 coding sequence is TGTGCCACCTCGGCGGGACAGGGGGCACCGACTAATGAAAAACTGTTTTTT. Its translation: CATSAGQGAPTNEKLFF.